This T cell receptor beta chain was sequenced for a study of T cell changes during pregnancy in multiple sclerosis. Germline V gene data show CDR1 as MNHNS and CDR2 as SASEGT. The CDR3 sequence is 11 residues long. The assay was immunoSEQ multiplex PCR, and TCRdb's table has in-frame clones only and misses some. The profile shows roughly 60,000 clones, 92% of them singletons. The chain has TRBV6-1 and TRBJ2-5, with TRBD2 as a possible D gene (5 bases). The DNA end favors TRBJ2-7, so the J call may be wrong. The TCR was taken from a female donor with multiple sclerosis, enrolled in a pregnancy study. The sample here was peripheral blood, taken in the second trimester of pregnancy. CDR3 region: CASNDYYEQYF. In nucleotides, the CDR3 is TGTGCCAGCAACGACTACTACGAGCAGTACTTC.